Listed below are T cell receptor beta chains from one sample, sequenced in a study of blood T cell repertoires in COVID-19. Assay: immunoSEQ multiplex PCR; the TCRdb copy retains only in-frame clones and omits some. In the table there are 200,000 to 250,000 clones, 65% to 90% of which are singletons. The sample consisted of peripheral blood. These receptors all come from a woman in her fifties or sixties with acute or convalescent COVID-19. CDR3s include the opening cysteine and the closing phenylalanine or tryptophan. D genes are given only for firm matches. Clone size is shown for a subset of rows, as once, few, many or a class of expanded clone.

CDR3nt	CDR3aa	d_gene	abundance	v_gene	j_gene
TGTGCCAGCAGTTACCGGACAGGGACGGGCACCCTCCACTTT	CASSYRTGTGTLHF	TRBD1	-	TRBV6-5	TRBJ1-6
TGTGCCAGCAGTTACTCCACCGGGGAGCTGTTTTTT	CASSYSTGELFF	-	-	TRBV12-3/TRBV12-4	TRBJ2-2
TGTGCCTGGGACAGGGGAGGGAACACCGGGGAGCTGTTTTTT	CAWDRGGNTGELFF	TRBD1	once	TRBV30	TRBJ2-2
TGTGCCAGCAGCTTCGAACGGACAGGGTCTCCAGATACGCAGTATTTT	CASSFERTGSPDTQYF	TRBD1	-	TRBV7-9	TRBJ2-3
TGTGCCAGCAGCCTACAATACAATGCCTACGAGCAGTACTTC	CASSLQYNAYEQYF	-	few	TRBV7-8	TRBJ2-7
TGTGCCACCAGTGATCCTGGGGGCCCGCACACCGGGGAGCTGTTTTTT	CATSDPGGPHTGELFF	-	-	TRBV24-1	TRBJ2-2
TGTGCCGCCGCTTCGGGGTTACAGCCCCAGCATTTT	CAAASGLQPQHF	-	-	TRBV19	TRBJ1-5
TGTGCTAGTGGCCGCGGACAGGGGAACACTGAAGCTTTCTTT	CASGRGQGNTEAFF	TRBD1	-	TRBV12-5	TRBJ1-1
TGTGCCAGCGGGGAGGAGTTCACTGAAGCTTTCTTT	CASGEEFTEAFF	-	once	TRBV2	TRBJ1-1
TGTGCCAGCAGCTTAGACCTGGCTTTTGGTGAGCAGTTCTTC	CASSLDLAFGEQFF	-	-	TRBV7-9	TRBJ2-1
TGTGCCAGCAGCTTGGCCAGTTCAGCTAACTATGGCTACACCTTC	CASSLASSANYGYTF	-	-	TRBV5-4	TRBJ1-2
TGTGCCATCAGTGGTGCCCCGGGACAGGGTAGGAACACCGGGGAGCTGTTTTTT	CAISGAPGQGRNTGELFF	TRBD1	-	TRBV10-3	TRBJ2-2
TGTGCCAGTAGTTCCCGACTAGGTGGGAGTATCTACAATGAGCAGTTCTTC	CASSSRLGGSIYNEQFF	-	few	TRBV19	TRBJ2-1
TGTGCCAGCAGCCCCCGGGACAGGCCGTATGGCTACACCTTC	CASSPRDRPYGYTF	TRBD1	-	TRBV7-9	TRBJ1-2
TGTGCCAGCAGCGGGGACAGGGACTATGGCTACACCTTC	CASSGDRDYGYTF	TRBD1	few	TRBV9	TRBJ1-2
TGTGCCAGCAGTCGGATCGGGAGTTCGGACGAGCAGTACTTC	CASSRIGSSDEQYF	-	-	TRBV28	TRBJ2-7
TGTGCCAGCATGAAGGGACAGGGGTGGACTGAAGCTTTCTTT	CASMKGQGWTEAFF	TRBD1	once	TRBV6-1	TRBJ1-1
TGTGCCAGTAGTAGCGGACTAGCGGGAGGTACCTACGAGCAGTACTTC	CASSSGLAGGTYEQYF	TRBD2	-	TRBV19	TRBJ2-7
TGTGCCAGCAGCGGACTAGCGGGAGTCGAGCAGTTCTTC	CASSGLAGVEQFF	TRBD2	once	TRBV2	TRBJ2-1
TGCAGTGCTAGTCTGCAGGGTGGTGGTGTCACCGGGGAGCTGTTTTTT	CSASLQGGGVTGELFF	-	-	TRBV20-1	TRBJ2-2
TGTGCCAGCAGCCAAGAAGTCCCTAGCGGGGGTGAGCAGTTCTTC	CASSQEVPSGGEQFF	TRBD2	-	TRBV3-1/TRBV3-2	TRBJ2-1
TGTGCCAGCAGTGTGGGACAGGGGGCGCGGAACGAGCAGTACTTC	CASSVGQGARNEQYF	TRBD1	-	TRBV2	TRBJ2-7
TGTGCCAGCAGGCTGGGGGGGACTAACTATGGCTACACCTTC	CASRLGGTNYGYTF	-	-	TRBV7-2	TRBJ1-2
TGTGCCAGCAGTTGGACAGCTAACACTGAAGCTTTCTTT	CASSWTANTEAFF	-	-	TRBV7-3	TRBJ1-1
TGTGCCAGCAGCCAGATGGGAGGGCACGAGCAGTACTTC	CASSQMGGHEQYF	TRBD2	-	TRBV5-4	TRBJ2-7
TGTGCCAGCAGTCCCACCTCCGCAGGGGAGGGTAATGAAAAACTGTTTTTT	CASSPTSAGEGNEKLFF	-	-	TRBV28	TRBJ1-4
TGTGCCAGCAGCTTCCCAGGGGGCGCTGGGGCCAACGTCCTGACTTTC	CASSFPGGAGANVLTF	TRBD1	-	TRBV5-6	TRBJ2-6
TGTGCCAGCAGCCAAGAGACAGGGGGCTCTGGGGCCAACGTCCTGACTTTC	CASSQETGGSGANVLTF	TRBD1	-	TRBV3-1/TRBV3-2	TRBJ2-6
TGCGCCAGCAGCCTCTTATCTCCGGGACTCGGGAATTCACCCCTCCACTTT	CASSLLSPGLGNSPLHF	-	-	TRBV4-1	TRBJ1-6
TGTGCCAGCAGCGCGGAGGGACTGCGGGAGCTGTTTTTT	CASSAEGLRELFF	-	-	TRBV9	TRBJ2-2
TGTGCCAGTAGTATGGGGGGAAATCGAGATACGCAGTATTTT	CASSMGGNRDTQYF	-	-	TRBV19	TRBJ2-3
TGTGCCAGCAGTTTCTCCCAGGGGACAGTCAATGGCTACACCTTC	CASSFSQGTVNGYTF	TRBD1	-	TRBV6-2/TRBV6-3	TRBJ1-2
TGTGCCAGCAGTTACTCTTCGACAGGCAATCAGCCCCAGCATTTT	CASSYSSTGNQPQHF	-	-	TRBV6-6	TRBJ1-5
TGTGCCAGCAGCCAAGCGGGACAGACCTATGGCTACACCTTC	CASSQAGQTYGYTF	TRBD1	-	TRBV3-1/TRBV3-2	TRBJ1-2
TGCAGTGCTAGTGCGCTGACTAGCGGGCGAAGCTCCTACAATGAGCAGTTCTTC	CSASALTSGRSSYNEQFF	TRBD2	-	TRBV20-1	TRBJ2-1
TGTGCCAGCAGTGCTCGTCTTAGCGGGGGAGGCGAGACCCAGTACTTC	CASSARLSGGGETQYF	TRBD2	few	TRBV6-2/TRBV6-3	TRBJ2-5
TGTGCCAGCAGTGAAGGACTAGCACTAAGCACAGATACGCAGTATTTT	CASSEGLALSTDTQYF	TRBD2	-	TRBV25-1	TRBJ2-3
TGTGCCAGCAGCCACCCGGGGGGGGACACAGATACGCAGTATTTT	CASSHPGGDTDTQYF	TRBD2	-	TRBV4-2	TRBJ2-3
TGTGCCAGCAGCCTAATAGAGACCCAGTACTTC	CASSLIETQYF	-	-	TRBV3-1/TRBV3-2	TRBJ2-5
TGCGCCAGCAGCTTGGAACAGGGATTTGAAAAACTGTTTTTT	CASSLEQGFEKLFF	-	-	TRBV5-1	TRBJ1-4
TGTGCCACCAGCAGTGTTAGCGGGGGGGTCTACAATGAGCAGTTCTTC	CATSSVSGGVYNEQFF	TRBD2	many	TRBV15	TRBJ2-1
TGTGCCATGGGAGCCTACAATGAGCAGTTCTTC	CAMGAYNEQFF	-	-	TRBV10-3	TRBJ2-1
TGTGCCAGCAGCTTAGTGGGTAGCGGAAACACCGGGGAGCTGTTTTTT	CASSLVGSGNTGELFF	-	-	TRBV7-9	TRBJ2-2
TGTGCCAGCAGCTTAGTGCCTAGCGGGGGGGCCAATGAGCAGTTCTTC	CASSLVPSGGANEQFF	TRBD2	-	TRBV7-2	TRBJ2-1
TGTGCCAGCAGCGCGCGGACACCTTCTTACGAGCAGTACTTC	CASSARTPSYEQYF	-	few	TRBV7-2	TRBJ2-7
TGTGCCAGCAACCATGATAGCTCTGGGGCCAACGTCCTGACTTTC	CASNHDSSGANVLTF	-	-	TRBV7-8	TRBJ2-6
TGTGCCAGCAGCTTGGGACAGGGAATTTCACCCCTCCACTTT	CASSLGQGISPLHF	TRBD1	-	TRBV7-8	TRBJ1-6
TGTGCCAGCTCCGGCACCGCGGGAGGTTCGGGCACCGGGGAGCTGTTTTTT	CASSGTAGGSGTGELFF	TRBD2	-	TRBV18	TRBJ2-2
TGTGCCTGGACAACAGGGGGTGGCTACACCTTC	CAWTTGGGYTF	TRBD1	-	TRBV30	TRBJ1-2
TGTGCCAGCAGCTTGGTTATTGACAACTCCTACGAGCAGTACTTC	CASSLVIDNSYEQYF	-	-	TRBV7-8	TRBJ2-7
TGCAGTGCAAGTCAGGGGCCTTACAATCAGCCCCAGCATTTT	CSASQGPYNQPQHF	-	-	TRBV20-1	TRBJ1-5
TGTGCCAGCAGTTTACGACAGGGGTCCCACGAGCAGTACTTC	CASSLRQGSHEQYF	TRBD1	-	TRBV28	TRBJ2-7
TGCGCCAGCAGCCAAGAAGGGGCAGGGAGGGGCATTCAGTACTTC	CASSQEGAGRGIQYF	TRBD2	-	TRBV4-1	TRBJ2-4
TGTGCCAGTAGCCAGTGGGGGAGGACCACTGAAGCTTTCTTT	CASSQWGRTTEAFF	-	-	TRBV19	TRBJ1-1